At least ten counts were recorded for the clone carrying this T cell receptor beta chain. These data originate in a study of human T cells and chemical hapten exposure. Study background: Sensitization involved placing 2% DPC onto a 2 cm by 2 cm region of upper inner arm skin.

Time point denoted: pre-sensitization, week 0. Treatment defined: therapeutic diphenylcyclopropenone sensitization with weekly scalp DPC. Donors, patients with alopecia ranging from 18 to 70 years old and judged suitable for DPC, provided samples. TCRdb re-called the RACE reads with MiXCR, one entry per CDR3 protein. The sample includes around 350,000 distinct CDR3 sequences, around 5.5% of them seen just once. V dropped 5 bases and J dropped 6 bases, with 13 bases sitting between them. The CDR3 is 13 residues long. Per the germline V gene, CDR1 is KGHSH and CDR2 is LQKENI. The chain has TRBV18 and TRBJ1-1, with D tentatively TRBD1 (6 bases). The source of this sequence is a woman between 18 and 29 years old with alopecia areata. Some clones in this sample may be carry-over from other donors' samples. Sample: whole blood, taken in connection with sensitization to the hapten diphenylcyclopropenone (DPC). The CDR3 nucleotides are TGTGCCAGCTCAATCGGACAGTCCCCTGAAGCTTTCTTT. This encodes CASSIGQSPEAFF.